The clone carrying this T cell receptor (beta chain) has a count of ten or more. This CDR3 comprises 17 residues. Trimming pared 5 bases from V and 4 bases from J, leaving 21 bases between. These data originate in a study of glioma-infiltrating T cells. TCR alpha and beta CDR3 regions were amplified from RNA using iRepertoire nested multiplex PCR. TCRdb processed the multiplex PCR reads anew with MiXCR; each CDR3 protein has one entry. The profile shows roughly 42,000 distinct CDR3 sequences, about 20% of them singletons. The receptor was isolated from a human donor with low-grade glioma or glioblastoma, undergoing nonglioma brain surgery, or in good health (not recorded which). Material: glioma tissue, nonneoplastic brain tissue, or PBMCs (not recorded which). The chain carries TRBV12-3 or TRBV12-4 and TRBJ2-1; perhaps TRBD1 as D (6 bases). CDR3 sequence reads: CASSPHRVIYLYNEQFF. DNA of the CDR3: TGTGCCAGCAGTCCTCACAGGGTTATCTATCTATACAATGAGCAGTTCTTC.